One T cell receptor (beta chain) is described in this entry. This specimen belongs to a study of OX40 agonist ivuxolimab in advanced cancers. Turning to the study itself: Those enrolled were 70% to 85% male, with a mean age of 60 years and ages from roughly 20 to 90.

Data came from immunoSEQ multiplex PCR; TCRdb stores just in-frame clones and leaves some out. The top ten clones hold about 1.2% of a sample with approximately 52,000 clones, under 85% of them seen once. CDR3 size: 14 residues. Germline V gene lookup returns CDR1 GTSNPN and CDR2 SVGIG (reference sequence). V dropped 3 bases and J dropped 5; count of bases not matched to a gene: 8. The receptor's source is an adult with an advanced solid tumor such as melanoma, head and neck, liver or kidney cancer. This chain uses TRBV30 with TRBJ1-1, with 8 nucleotides matching TRBD1. This material consisted of CD4+ or CD8+ T cells sorted from blood, taken in a trial of the OX40 agonist ivuxolimab. CDR3 sequence (DNA): TGTGCCTGGAGCAGGGGGCGCGTTTGGACTGAAGCTTTCTTT. Translating gives CAWSRGRVWTEAFF. Combining the CDR3 with reference TRBV30 and TRBJ1-1 gives the whole variable domain SQTIHQWPATLVQPVGSPLSLECTVEGTSNPNLYWYRQAAGRGLQLLFYSVGIGQISSEVPQNLSASRPQDRQFILSSKKLLLSDSGFYLCAWSRGRVWTEAFFGQGTRLTVV.